Below are 3 T cell receptor beta chains sequenced from a single sample in a study of blood T cell repertoires in COVID-19 (dated by TCRdb to about 2020). Libraries were made using the immunoSEQ multiplex PCR assay. Entries here come from immuneACCESS through TCRdb and include only in-frame sequences with V and J called. Some clones fail to appear in such tables; in the studies checked, an unresolved V gene covers under half of the shortfall, and the cause of the remainder is unknown. The sample includes 250,000 to 300,000 clones, with about nine tenths observed a single time. The ten top clones hold approximately 2.9% of the sample. The sample comprised PBMCs or T cells enriched from blood (not recorded which). The receptors were gathered from a woman aged 45-60 years who had been exposed to COVID-19.

The chain combines TRBV14 with TRBJ2-3, with 7 bases aligning to TRBD2. Germline trimming cut 0 bases from V and 8 bases from J; bases unmatched to any gene: 2. CDR3 length equals 13 residues. Looked up from germline, CDR1 is SGHDN and CDR2 is FVKESK. CDR3 sequence: CASSQEWGGTQYF. The CDR3 DNA sequence: TGTGCCAGCAGCCAAGAGTGGGGGGGTACGCAGTATTTT.

V is TRBV3-1 (or the pseudogene TRBV3-2) and J is TRBJ2-4, with 14 bases that match TRBD2. The germline gives CDR1 LGHDT, CDR2 YNNKEL (reference sequence). The CDR3 length is 19 residues. The ends lost 3 bases at V and 0 bases at J; junction bases unmatched: 7. The CDR3 loop is CASSQTSGGAQLAKNIQYF. In DNA form, the CDR3 reads TGTGCCAGCAGCCAGACTAGCGGGGGGGCCCAACTAGCCAAAAACATTCAGTACTTC.

This chain links TRBV5-1 with TRBJ2-5; TRBD1 matches 8 bases. Germline CDR1 reads SGHRS; CDR2 reads YFSETQ. J was trimmed by 5 bases and V by 0 bases; bases with no gene match: 12. The CDR3 is 17 amino acids. The chain's CDR3 is CASSLGVGRGRVETQYF. CDR3 coding DNA: TGCGCCAGCAGCTTGGGGGTTGGCAGGGGGCGCGTCGAGACCCAGTACTTC.